This T cell receptor beta chain was sequenced during a study of CD8 T cell repertoires and HIV-1 epitope variants. On the study more broadly: Twenty-five autologous and known Gag and Nef epitope variant peptides each stimulated T cells separately. Tested: three Gag epitope families, Nef HW9 and YT9. T cells were cultured for 10 days with cytokines added on days 3 and 7. Separate from the cultures, 1M uncultured T cells served as baseline.

With regard to this clone: The antigen remains unidentified.

The CDR3 covers 15 residues. V was pared by 2 bases and J by 3 bases, with 1 base of the junction left unmatched. Germline V gene data show CDR1 as LNHDA and CDR2 as SQIVND (reference sequence). The method was immunoSEQ multiplex PCR; TCRdb's version includes in-frame clones alone and lacks a portion of them. The table lists some 5,200 clones, about two thirds of them singletons. Sample: cultured CD8+ T cells derived from PBMCs. V gene TRBV19 combines with J gene TRBJ2-1; 10 positions agree with TRBD2. The source of this sequence is a male donor with HIV. The CDR3 coding sequence is TGTGCCAGTAGTATACTAGCGGGAGACTACAATGAGCAGTTCTTC. Translating it yields CASSILAGDYNEQFF.